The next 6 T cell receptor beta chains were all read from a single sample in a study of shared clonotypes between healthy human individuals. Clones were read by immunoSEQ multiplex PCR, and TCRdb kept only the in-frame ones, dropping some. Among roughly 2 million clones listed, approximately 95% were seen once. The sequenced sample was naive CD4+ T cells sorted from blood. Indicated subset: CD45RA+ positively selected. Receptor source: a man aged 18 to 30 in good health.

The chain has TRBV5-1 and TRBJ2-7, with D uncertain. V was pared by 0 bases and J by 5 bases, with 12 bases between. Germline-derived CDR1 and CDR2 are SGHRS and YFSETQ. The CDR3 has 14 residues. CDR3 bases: TGCGCCAGCAGCTTGGCCCATAGGGTCGACGAGCAGTACTTC. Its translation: CASSLAHRVDEQYF.

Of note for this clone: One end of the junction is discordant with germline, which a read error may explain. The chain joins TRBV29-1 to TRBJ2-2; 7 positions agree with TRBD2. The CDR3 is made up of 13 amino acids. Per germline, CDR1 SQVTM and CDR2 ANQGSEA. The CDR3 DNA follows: TGCAGCGTTGACACCGCACAAGCGGGAACTCGGACGTGG. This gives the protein CSVDTAQAGTRTW.

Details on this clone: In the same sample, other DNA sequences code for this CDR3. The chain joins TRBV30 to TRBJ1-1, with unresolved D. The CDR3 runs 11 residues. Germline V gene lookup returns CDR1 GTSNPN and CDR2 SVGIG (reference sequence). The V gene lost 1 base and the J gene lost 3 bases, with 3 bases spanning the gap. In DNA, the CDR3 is TGTGCCTGGAGTGCTGACACTGAAGCTTTCTTT. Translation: CAWSADTEAFF.

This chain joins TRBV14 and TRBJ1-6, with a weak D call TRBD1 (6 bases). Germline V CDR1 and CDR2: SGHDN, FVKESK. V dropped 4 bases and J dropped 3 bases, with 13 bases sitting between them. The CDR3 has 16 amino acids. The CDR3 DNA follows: TGTGCCAGCAGCCCCGGGGGCACTATCTATAATTCACCCCTCCACTTT. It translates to CASSPGGTIYNSPLHF.

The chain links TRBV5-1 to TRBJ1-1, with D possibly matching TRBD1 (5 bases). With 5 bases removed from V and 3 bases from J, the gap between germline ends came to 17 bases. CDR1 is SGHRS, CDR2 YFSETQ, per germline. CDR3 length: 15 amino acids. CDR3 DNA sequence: TGCGCCAGCAGTCCAACGAGGGGCGCGGACACTGAAGCTTTCTTT. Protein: CASSPTRGADTEAFF.

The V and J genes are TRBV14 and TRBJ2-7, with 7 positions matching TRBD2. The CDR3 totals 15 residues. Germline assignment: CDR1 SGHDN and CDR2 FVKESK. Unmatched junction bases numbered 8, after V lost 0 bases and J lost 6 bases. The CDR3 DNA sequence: TGTGCCAGCAGCCAAGACCCCCGGCGGGAGAGCGAGCAGTACTTC. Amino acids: CASSQDPRRESEQYF. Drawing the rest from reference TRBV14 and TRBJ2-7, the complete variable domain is EAGVTQFPSHSVIEKGQTVTLRCDPISGHDNLYWYRRVMGKEIKFLLHFVKESKQDESGMPNNRFLAERTGGTYSTLKVQPAELEDSGVYFCASSQDPRRESEQYFGPGTRLTVT.